These 20 T cell receptor beta chains were all obtained from the same sample, sequenced in a study of brain T cells in children with intractable seizures. The protocol was immunoSEQ multiplex PCR, while the TCRdb copy is restricted to in-frame clones and leaves out a portion. The data hold 300,000 to 400,000 clones, with over 90% observed a single time. Documented time point: blood from clinic visit 5 months post-surgery; TSC patient then seizure free. The source material was peripheral blood, sampled less than 6 months after surgery. These receptors were taken from a boy in the first two years of life with tuberous sclerosis and intractable seizures.

This clone was detected once. The V and J genes are TRBV29-1 and TRBJ2-7, with D perhaps TRBD1 (5 bases). Germline CDR1 and CDR2: SQVTM and ANQGSEA. Deletions cut 8 bases from V and 3 bases from J, with 11 bases between. The CDR3 extends over 11 amino acids. CDR3: CSSVTDYEQYF. The CDR3 region has the DNA TGCAGCTCGGTGACAGACTACGAGCAGTACTTC.

The V gene is TRBV7-9, the J gene TRBJ2-1; TRBD2 aligns across 14 bases. The CDR3 sequence is 18 residues long. After removal of 7 bases from V and 2 bases from J, the junction contained 10 bases not matched to a gene. Germline V gives CDR1 SEHNR, CDR2 FQNEAQ (reference sequence). The CDR3 spells CASTSTSGGAYPYNEQFF. DNA for the CDR3: TGTGCCAGCACCTCGACTAGCGGGGGGGCCTATCCCTACAATGAGCAGTTCTTC. The whole variable domain, filled in from reference TRBV7-9 and TRBJ2-1, reads DTGVSQNPRHKITKRGQNVTFRCDPISEHNRLYWYRQTLGQGPEFLTYFQNEAQLEKSRLLSDRFSAERPKGSFSTLEIQRTEQGDSAMYLCASTSTSGGAYPYNEQFFGPGTRLTVL.

The chain is built from TRBV3-1 (or the pseudogene TRBV3-2) and TRBJ2-1, with 12 bases fitting TRBD2. CDR3 length equals 16 residues. J gave up 7 bases and V 2 bases, and 6 bases lay outside the gene matches. From germline, CDR1 is LGHDT and CDR2 YNNKEL (reference sequence). CDR3 coding DNA: TGTGCCAGCAGCCAATCACTAGCGGGAGGTGGAAATGAGCAGTTCTTC. It codes for CASSQSLAGGGNEQFF.

This clone was seen once. The J gene is TRBJ1-6, the V gene TRBV5-1; D unclear. The germline CDR1 and CDR2 sequences are SGHRS and YFSETQ. The CDR3 contains 15 residues. V was trimmed by 8 bases and J by 0 bases, leaving 12 bases between them. The CDR3 here is CASAQLSSYNSPLHF. Written as DNA, the CDR3 is TGCGCCAGTGCCCAACTCAGCTCCTATAATTCACCCCTCCACTTT. The variable domain in full, with the rest retrieved from reference TRBV5-1 and TRBJ1-6, is KAGVTQTPRYLIKTRGQQVTLSCSPISGHRSVSWYQQTPGQGLQFLFEYFSETQRNKGNFPGRFSGRQFSNSRSEMNVSTLELGDSALYLCASAQLSSYNSPLHFGNGTRLTVT.

Notes on this clone: Other DNA sequences in this sample translate to the same CDR3. The chain has TRBV12-3 or TRBV12-4 and TRBJ2-2, with D uncertain. V lost 3 bases and J lost 5, with 4 bases in between. This CDR3 has 12 residues. CDR3 loop: CASSFDTGELFF. The DNA of the CDR3 is TGTGCCAGCAGTTTTGATACCGGGGAGCTGTTTTTT.

The chain couples TRBV6-1 to TRBJ2-3, with 14 nucleotides matching TRBD2. The CDR3 is 17 amino acids. Germline lookup yields CDR1 MNHNS and CDR2 SASEGT. J gave up 3 bases and V 3 bases, and 5 bases lay outside the gene matches. CDR3 region: CASSDWTSGRRTDTQYF. The CDR3 DNA follows: TGTGCCAGCAGTGACTGGACTAGCGGGAGGCGTACAGATACGCAGTATTTT.

This clone appeared once. CDR3 nucleotides: TGCAGCGTTGCTCTAGCGGGAGGGAACGAGCAGTACTTC. Encoded protein: CSVALAGGNEQYF. The chain has TRBV29-1 and TRBJ2-7, with 12 positions matching TRBD2. Germline values: CDR1 SQVTM, CDR2 ANQGSEA. The CDR3 totals 13 residues. The trim removed 4 bases at V and 5 bases at J, leaving 3 bases unmatched.

This clone occurred a few times. The chain recombines TRBV6-5 with TRBJ1-3; D is ambiguous. Germline V gene data show CDR1 as MNHEY and CDR2 as SVGAGI. Trimming left V 6 bases short and J 3 bases short, with 12 bases between. This CDR3 spans 14 amino acids. CDR3 loop: CASSASVSGNTIYF. The CDR3 coding sequence is TGTGCCAGCAGCGCCTCAGTGAGTGGAAACACCATATATTTT.

The V and J genes are TRBV4-1 and TRBJ2-2, with D perhaps TRBD1 or TRBD2 (5 bases each). Deletions cut 0 bases from V and 7 bases from J, with 15 bases between. This CDR3 region has 16 residues. CDR1 and CDR2 from the germline V gene are MGHRA and YSYEKL. The CDR3 loop reads CASSQEGSGRGGELFF. CDR3 nucleotide sequence: TGCGCCAGCAGCCAAGAGGGCTCGGGACGGGGCGGGGAGCTGTTTTTT.

The genes are TRBV2 and TRBJ2-1, with 7 bases lining up with TRBD1. J was trimmed by 0 bases and V by 6 bases; bases with no gene match: 5. The CDR3 runs 15 residues. Germline V gene data show CDR1 as SNHLY and CDR2 as FYNNEI. This CDR3 is CASREQGSSYNEQFF. The DNA for the CDR3 is TGTGCCAGCAGGGAACAGGGGAGCTCCTACAATGAGCAGTTCTTC.

The chain employs TRBV4-1 and TRBJ2-7; 7 nucleotides match TRBD2. CDR3 length: 18 amino acids. Germline lookup yields CDR1 MGHRA and CDR2 YSYEKL. The V and J ends lost 3 bases and 6 bases, in that order; junction bases with no gene match: 20. CDR3: CASSQGEWRGTGNVEQYF. CDR3 sequence (DNA): TGCGCCAGCAGCCAGGGGGAATGGCGGGGGACGGGAAACGTCGAGCAGTACTTC.

V gene TRBV9 combines with J gene TRBJ1-1, with D uncertain. This CDR3 is 14 amino acids long. Trimming removed 0 bases from V and 3 bases from J, with 9 bases in between. Germline V lookup: CDR1 SGDLS, CDR2 YYNGEE. CDR3 loop: CASSVEARDTEAFF. The CDR3 DNA sequence: TGTGCCAGCAGCGTAGAGGCAAGGGACACTGAAGCTTTCTTT. The variable domain in full, completed from reference TRBV9 and TRBJ1-1, reads DSGVTQTPKHLITATGQRVTLRCSPRSGDLSVYWYQQSLDQGLQFLIQYYNGEERAKGNILERFSAQQFPDLHSELNLSSLELGDSALYFCASSVEARDTEAFFGQGTRLTVV.

This clone is a singleton in its sample. The chain combines TRBV29-1 with TRBJ2-1; the D gene is possibly TRBD1 (7 bases). Per germline, CDR1 SQVTM and CDR2 ANQGSEA. Trimming pared 7 bases from V and 3 bases from J, leaving 16 bases between. CDR3 length: 14 residues. The CDR3 DNA follows: TGCAGCGCGGGAGACAGGGATAACTACAATGAGCAGTTCTTC. Its translation: CSAGDRDNYNEQFF.

This sequence joins TRBV7-9 and TRBJ1-1, with D possibly matching TRBD1 (5 bases). The CDR3 runs to 15 residues. Germline loops: CDR1 SEHNR, CDR2 FQNEAQ (reference sequence). V shed 5 bases and J shed 1 base, with 14 bases lying between them. The CDR3 reads CASSILRAENTEAFF. As DNA, the CDR3 is TGTGCCAGCAGCATTCTCAGGGCAGAGAACACTGAAGCTTTCTTT. Looking up the rest from reference TRBV7-9 and TRBJ1-1 gives the full variable domain: DTGVSQNPRHKITKRGQNVTFRCDPISEHNRLYWYRQTLGQGPEFLTYFQNEAQLEKSRLLSDRFSAERPKGSFSTLEIQRTEQGDSAMYLCASSILRAENTEAFFGQGTRLTVV.

This chain uses TRBV29-1 with TRBJ2-1; 11 nucleotides line up with TRBD1. The germline gives CDR1 SQVTM, CDR2 ANQGSEA. This CDR3 is built from 16 residues. V lost 5 bases and J lost 0; bases outside the gene matches: 6. The CDR3 protein is CSVRTGTGGSYNEQFF. The CDR3 DNA follows: TGCAGCGTTCGTACCGGGACAGGGGGCTCCTACAATGAGCAGTTCTTC.

The chain combines TRBV23-1 with TRBJ1-6; TRBD1 is a possible D gene (5 bases). TRBV23-1 is an open reading frame whose function is uncertain. This CDR3 comprises 18 residues. Trimming took 1 base from V and 7 from J, leaving 20 bases between them. CDR3 coding DNA: TGCGCCAGCAGTCAATTTAAGAGGGGCCGGGGCCTCAATTCACCCCTCCACTTT. Encoded protein: CASSQFKRGRGLNSPLHF.

This chain connects TRBV10-3 to TRBJ1-4, with D unclear. Germline V gene lookup returns CDR1 ENHRY and CDR2 SYGVKD. The CDR3 is 16 residues long. Trimming left V 0 bases short and J 0 bases short, with 8 bases between. The CDR3 DNA reads as TGTGCCATCAGTGAGTCAGGAGACGCAACTAATGAAAAACTGTTTTTT. Translation: CAISESGDATNEKLFF.

The rearrangement uses TRBV3-1 (or the pseudogene TRBV3-2) and TRBJ2-5; D remains unclear. This CDR3 region has 13 residues. Germline CDR1 reads LGHDT; CDR2 reads YNNKEL (reference sequence). Trimming shortened V by 0 bases and J by 6 bases, and 8 bases separated the two germline ends. Here the CDR3 DNA reads TGTGCCAGCAGCCAAGATGGCTTACAGACCCAGTACTTC. Its protein product is CASSQDGLQTQYF.

The V and J genes are TRBV7-9 and TRBJ2-1; 10 nucleotides align to TRBD2. Germline CDR1 reads SEHNR; CDR2 reads FQNEAQ (reference sequence). This CDR3 contains 16 residues. V trimming: 1 base; J trimming: 4 bases; junction bases outside the gene matches: 4. The CDR3 bases are TGTGCCAGCAGCTTAGAACTAGCGGGACTTTACAATGAGCAGTTCTTC. Translating gives CASSLELAGLYNEQFF.

This chain uses TRBV19 with TRBJ2-5; D uncertain. The V end lost 3 bases, the J end lost 3 bases, and 8 bases lay between the germline ends. In germline, CDR1 is LNHDA, CDR2 SQIVND (reference sequence). CDR3 length: 13 residues. The CDR3 sequence is CASSIGGEETQYF. CDR3 nucleotides: TGTGCCAGTAGTATTGGCGGTGAAGAGACCCAGTACTTC.